This TCR beta chain was captured in a study of blood T cell repertoires in COVID-19. Study at large: Samples came from the United States, Italy and Spain, spanning acute and convalescent COVID-19.

The V end lost 0 bases, the J end lost 6 bases, and 12 bases lay between the germline ends. CDR1 and CDR2 from the germline V gene are LGHNA and YSLEER. CDR3 length: 16 residues. Clones were sequenced by immunoSEQ multiplex PCR, and TCRdb holds only the in-frame ones, with some missing. The table shows about 120,000 clones, with roughly 79% occurring only once. Sequences were obtained from peripheral blood. The V call is TRBV4-3, the J call TRBJ1-6, with D possibly TRBD1 on 5 matching bases. The TCR sequence derives from a human donor in a cohort sampled during active COVID-19. CDR3 DNA sequence: TGCGCCAGCAGCCAAGATGGGTGGGGGGGTAATTCACCCCTCCACTTT. It specifies CASSQDGWGGNSPLHF.